A single sample gave rise to the 23 T cell receptor beta chains below, sequenced in a study of T cells after yellow fever vaccination. TCRdb redid the calling of the 5' RACE reads with MiXCR, one entry per CDR3 protein. The sample lists under 300,000 distinct CDR3 sequences; roughly 7.2% were seen once. This sample comprised CD4+ T cells sorted from PBMCs, obtained 15 days after the yellow fever booster vaccination. The receptor set was obtained from a man in his thirties or forties who received the YFV17D yellow fever vaccine.

The V call is TRBV7-9, the J call TRBJ2-6; 7 positions agree with TRBD1. With V trimmed by 5 bases and J by 0 bases, 4 bases remained unmatched. From germline, CDR1 is SEHNR and CDR2 FQNEAQ (reference sequence). The length of the CDR3 is 16 residues. CDR3: CASSIQGSSGANVLTF. DNA for the CDR3: TGTGCCAGCAGCATACAGGGGAGCTCTGGGGCCAACGTCCTGACTTTC.

Note on this clonotype: Just one base apart from a much larger clone, this may be a read error. The V call is TRBV20-1, the J call TRBJ2-5; possible D gene TRBD2, 5 bases. Trimming left V 2 bases short and J 1 base short, with 14 bases between. The V gene's germline CDR1 is DFQATT and CDR2 SNEGSKA (reference sequence). This CDR3 is 15 amino acids long. CDR3 in DNA: TGCAGTGCTAGATGGGGTGGCGGGTTCCAAGAGACCCAGTACTTC. Its protein is CSARWGGGFQETQYF.

The chain has TRBV5-5 and TRBJ2-1; D not resolved. The CDR3 totals 14 residues. V lost 2 bases and J lost 0, with 6 bases in between. CDR1 and CDR2 from the germline V gene are SGHKS and YYEKEE (reference sequence). The CDR3 nucleotides read TGTGCCAGCAGCTTACCCAGCTCCTACAATGAGCAGTTCTTC. Residues: CASSLPSSYNEQFF.

The chain employs TRBV5-5 and TRBJ1-2; maybe TRBD1 (5 bases). Trimming removed 1 base from V and 2 bases from J, with 9 bases in between. Germline V gives CDR1 SGHKS, CDR2 YYEKEE (reference sequence). This CDR3 has 14 amino acids. The DNA of the CDR3 is TGTGCCAGCAGCTTGTCAGGGCACAACTATGGCTACACCTTC. Its translation is CASSLSGHNYGYTF.

The chain joins TRBV20-1 to TRBJ2-5; the D is unclear. Germline V CDR1 and CDR2: DFQATT, SNEGSKA (reference sequence). The CDR3 sequence is 14 residues long. Trimming took 6 bases from V and 5 from J, leaving 19 bases between them. The CDR3 spells CSAPHLLLGETQYF. In DNA form, the CDR3 reads TGCAGTGCCCCCCACCTACTTCTGGGGGAGACCCAGTACTTC.

This clonotype was seen more than once but under ten times. This rearrangement joins TRBV24-1 to TRBJ1-5; D might be TRBD1 (5 bases). The CDR3 sequence is 14 residues long. CDR1 and CDR2 from the germline V gene are KGHDR and SFDVKD. With 9 bases removed from V and 5 bases from J, the gap between germline ends came to 16 bases. CDR3 loop: CATSVQGWDQPQHF. The CDR3 bases are TGTGCCACCTCCGTCCAGGGATGGGATCAGCCCCAGCATTTT.

The V call is TRBV2, the J call TRBJ2-3, with D perhaps being TRBD1 or TRBD2 (5 bases each). The CDR3 has 15 residues. Germline assignment: CDR1 SNHLY and CDR2 FYNNEI. The V gene lost 10 bases and the J gene lost 4 bases, with 21 bases spanning the gap. CDR3 residues: CATSNGAAPPDTQYF. The CDR3 nucleotides read TGTGCCACTTCAAACGGGGCAGCGCCCCCAGATACGCAGTATTTT.

This clonotype has a count of ten or more. The chain couples TRBV12-3 or TRBV12-4 to TRBJ2-2; perhaps TRBD2 as D (5 bases). The CDR3 has 12 residues. Trimming pared 3 bases from V and 7 bases from J, leaving 6 bases between. The CDR3 region is CASSFGVGELFF. The CDR3 DNA reads TGTGCCAGCAGTTTCGGGGTCGGGGAGCTGTTTTTT.

This clonotype was observed many times. The rearrangement uses TRBV5-1 and TRBJ2-5; tentatively, D is TRBD1 (6 bases). The germline V and J ends were trimmed by 3 bases and 2 bases, with 17 bases remaining between them. Germline values: CDR1 SGHRS, CDR2 YFSETQ. The CDR3 has 16 residues. CDR3: CASSSRRWTAQETQYF. The CDR3 DNA is TGCGCCAGCAGCTCCCGTAGGTGGACAGCACAAGAGACCCAGTACTTC.

This chain joins TRBV20-1 and TRBJ2-5; the match to TRBD1 covers 8 bases. The CDR3 contains 14 residues. V shed 3 bases, J shed 5 bases, and the junction held 8 bases outside the gene matches. From germline, CDR1 is DFQATT and CDR2 SNEGSKA (reference sequence). In nucleotides, the CDR3 is TGCAGTGCTAGCGGCAGACAGGGGCAGGAGACCCAGTACTTC. Protein product: CSASGRQGQETQYF.

V is TRBV30 and J is TRBJ2-1; TRBD2 is a possible D gene (5 bases). CDR1 and CDR2 (germline): GTSNPN, SVGIG (reference sequence). V shed 4 bases and J shed 9 bases, with 25 bases lying between them. CDR3 length: 16 residues. DNA for the CDR3: TGTGCCTGGAACGGCGTCAGCGGTGGTGCGTTTGGTGAGCAGTTCTTC. It translates to CAWNGVSGGAFGEQFF.

This chain uses TRBV7-8 with TRBJ1-1; D is unclear. The CDR3 is 16 residues long. V was cut by 0 bases and J by 0 bases, with 11 bases left in between. From germline, CDR1 is SGHVS and CDR2 FQNEAQ. The DNA of the CDR3 is TGTGCCAGCAGCTTAGCGACTAGGGTCATGAACACTGAAGCTTTCTTT. It codes for CASSLATRVMNTEAFF.

In its sample, this clonotype was seen a few times. The rearrangement uses TRBV7-8 and TRBJ2-3; weak D call: TRBD2 (5 bases). In germline, CDR1 is SGHVS, CDR2 FQNEAQ. Between the trimmed V and J ends, which lost 1 base and 2 bases, there was a span of 13 bases. This CDR3 comprises 16 residues. Written as DNA, the CDR3 is TGTGCCAGCAGCTTAGTCACTAGTGTTGCCACAGATACGCAGTATTTT. Its protein is CASSLVTSVATDTQYF.

The rearrangement links TRBV27 to TRBJ2-1; TRBD1 might be the D (5 bases). The CDR3 has 14 residues. The germline V gene encodes CDR1 MNHEY and CDR2 SMNVEV (reference sequence). V was shortened by 5 bases and J by 4 bases, with 12 bases between the two germline ends. The CDR3 is CASSTRQSYNEQFF. As DNA, the CDR3 is TGTGCCAGCAGTACGCGACAGTCATACAATGAGCAGTTCTTC.

Ten or more counts support this clonotype. The chain recombines TRBV2 with TRBJ2-7; TRBD2 matches at 12 bases. The CDR3 has 15 residues. The junction had 5 bases not matched to a gene; V was cut back by 3 bases and J by 5 bases. Germline CDR1 is SNHLY and CDR2 is FYNNEI. CDR3 loop: CASSDTGTSGHEQYF. The CDR3 DNA follows: TGTGCCAGCAGTGATACCGGGACTAGCGGGCACGAGCAGTACTTC.

The table lists this clonotype with a few counts. The rearrangement links TRBV20-1 to TRBJ2-1, with D possibly being TRBD2 (5 bases). V was cut by 0 bases and J by 2 bases, with 14 bases left in between. CDR1 DFQATT and CDR2 SNEGSKA come from the germline V gene (reference sequence). This CDR3 contains 16 residues. CDR3 residues: CSARDLRATTYNEQFF. CDR3 nucleotides: TGCAGTGCTAGAGATCTGAGGGCGACTACCTACAATGAGCAGTTCTTC.

This clonotype was recorded many times. A junction boundary mismatches the germline segment, possibly from a read error. The chain couples TRBV5-1 to TRBJ2-7, with 11 nucleotides matching TRBD2. This CDR3 has 16 residues. Germline V lookup: CDR1 SGHRS, CDR2 YFSETQ. The CDR3, as DNA: TGTGCCAGCAGCTTGGGGCTAGCGGGAGGCTCCTACGAGCAGTACTTC. This sequence encodes CASSLGLAGGSYEQYF.

In its sample, this clonotype was seen many times. The chain has TRBV29-1 and TRBJ2-3, with TRBD2 as a possible D gene (6 bases). V dropped 5 bases and J dropped 1 base, with 19 bases sitting between them. The CDR3 is 16 amino acids. CDR1 is SQVTM and CDR2 is ANQGSEA in the germline V gene. CDR3 coding DNA: TGCAGCGTTCCCCCCCCCGGCAGGGAGGGCACAGATACGCAGTATTTT. Translated, it gives CSVPPPGREGTDTQYF.

V gene TRBV23-1 combines with J gene TRBJ2-7, with a tentative D call TRBD1 (6 bases). TRBV23-1 falls under the ORF class, with uncertain function. With 4 bases removed from V and 6 bases from J, the gap between germline ends came to 19 bases. The CDR3 has 15 amino acids. CDR3: CASSLPPPGALEQYF. CDR3 coding DNA: TGCGCCAGCAGTCTCCCACCGCCAGGGGCCCTCGAGCAGTACTTC.

This clonotype turned up a few times. J is TRBJ2-7 and V is TRBV23-1; D gene uncertain. TRBV23-1 counts as an open reading frame of uncertain function. This CDR3 spans 12 amino acids. Deletions cut 11 bases from V and 2 bases from J, with 13 bases between. The CDR3 reads CAPGTGPYEQYF. The CDR3 DNA reads as TGCGCCCCAGGAACGGGTCCCTACGAGCAGTACTTC.

The J gene is TRBJ1-2, the V gene TRBV5-1; D is undetermined. This CDR3 is 14 amino acids long. Germline V lookup: CDR1 SGHRS, CDR2 YFSETQ. V was clipped by 5 bases and J by 2 bases, with 13 bases between them. The CDR3 sequence is CASRPGKENYGYTF. Here the CDR3 DNA reads TGCGCCAGCAGACCGGGGAAGGAAAACTATGGCTACACCTTC.

There are many counts of this clonotype. DNA for the CDR3: TGCGCCAGCAGCTTGGGTGGACAAGGGCTCAATGAGCAGTTCTTC. Translation: CASSLGGQGLNEQFF. The V call is TRBV5-1, the J call TRBJ2-1, with D perhaps matching TRBD1 (5 bases). The CDR3 consists of 15 residues. Germline V gene sequence: CDR1 SGHRS, CDR2 YFSETQ. Trimming removed 0 bases from V and 6 bases from J, with 13 bases in between.

The rearrangement links TRBV4-2 to TRBJ2-3; possibly TRBD1 for D (6 bases). V lost 0 bases to trimming and J lost 7 bases, with 8 bases between them. The CDR3 spans 13 residues. The germline gives CDR1 LGHNA, CDR2 YNFKEQ. CDR3 coding DNA: TGTGCCAGCAGCCAAGAAAGGGGGTATACGCAGTATTTT. It translates to CASSQERGYTQYF.